This T cell receptor (beta chain) was obtained from a study of blood T cell repertoires in COVID-19. For the study at large: Sources were T cells, B-cell-depleted T cells, or PBMCs; the material itself was cDNA or gDNA.

Participants were aged roughly 18 to 100 years from around 25 US areas. Categorization into cohorts depended on clinical history that participants reported. In Cohort 3, a recovered donor had either two negative PCRs, clearance, or symptom resolution. Germline values: CDR1 ENHRY, CDR2 SYGVKD. Trimming removed 7 bases from V and 6 bases from J, with 16 bases in between. CDR3 length: 14 amino acids. TCRdb's copy holds only in-frame clones and misses some; the assay was immunoSEQ multiplex PCR. The table lists hundreds of thousands of clones, approximately 90% of them singletons. Sample: PBMCs or T cells enriched from blood (not recorded which). The chain is built from TRBV10-3 and TRBJ2-1, with D possibly TRBD1 on 6 matching bases. This receptor was taken from a middle-aged woman who had recovered from COVID-19. The CDR3 loop reads CAIKPWGRGNEQFF. CDR3 DNA: TGTGCCATCAAGCCATGGGGGCGCGGCAATGAGCAGTTCTTC.